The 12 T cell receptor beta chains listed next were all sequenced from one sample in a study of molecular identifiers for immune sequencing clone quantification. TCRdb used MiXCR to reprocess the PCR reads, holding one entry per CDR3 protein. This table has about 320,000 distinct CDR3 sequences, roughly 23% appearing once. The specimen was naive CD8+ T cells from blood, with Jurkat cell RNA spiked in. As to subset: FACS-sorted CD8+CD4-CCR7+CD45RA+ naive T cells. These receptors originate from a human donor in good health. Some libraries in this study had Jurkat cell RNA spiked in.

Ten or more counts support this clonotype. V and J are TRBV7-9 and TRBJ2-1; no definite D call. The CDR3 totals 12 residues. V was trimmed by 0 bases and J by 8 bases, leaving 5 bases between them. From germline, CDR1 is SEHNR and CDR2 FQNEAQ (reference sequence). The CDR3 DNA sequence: TGTGCCAGCAGCTTAGCGAACTATGAGCAGTTCTTC. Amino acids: CASSLANYEQFF.

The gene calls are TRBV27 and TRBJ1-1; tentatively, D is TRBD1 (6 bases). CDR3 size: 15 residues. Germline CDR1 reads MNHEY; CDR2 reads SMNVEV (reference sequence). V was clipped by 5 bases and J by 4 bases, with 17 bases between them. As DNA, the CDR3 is TGTGCCAGCAGTCCCCGGACAGATTTGAGCACTGAAGCTTTCTTT. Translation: CASSPRTDLSTEAFF.

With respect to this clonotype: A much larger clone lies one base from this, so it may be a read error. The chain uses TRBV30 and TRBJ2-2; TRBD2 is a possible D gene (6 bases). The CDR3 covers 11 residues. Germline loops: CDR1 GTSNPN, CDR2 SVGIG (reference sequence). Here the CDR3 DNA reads TGTACCTGGACTATCACCGGGGAGCTGTTTTTT. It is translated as CTWTITGELFF.

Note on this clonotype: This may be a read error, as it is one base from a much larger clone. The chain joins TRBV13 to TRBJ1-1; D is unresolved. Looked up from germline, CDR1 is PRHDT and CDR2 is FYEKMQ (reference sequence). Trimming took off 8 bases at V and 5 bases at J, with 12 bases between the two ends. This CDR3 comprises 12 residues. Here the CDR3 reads CASGPARTEAFF. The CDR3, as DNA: TGTGCCAGCGGTCCTGCGAGGACTGAAGCTTTCTTT.

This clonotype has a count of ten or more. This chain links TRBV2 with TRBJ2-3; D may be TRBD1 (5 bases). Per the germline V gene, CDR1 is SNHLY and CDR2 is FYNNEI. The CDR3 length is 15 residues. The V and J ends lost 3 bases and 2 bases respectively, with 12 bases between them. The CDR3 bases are TGTGCCAGCAGTGAGCCAGGGATGACCACAGATACGCAGTATTTT. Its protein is CASSEPGMTTDTQYF.

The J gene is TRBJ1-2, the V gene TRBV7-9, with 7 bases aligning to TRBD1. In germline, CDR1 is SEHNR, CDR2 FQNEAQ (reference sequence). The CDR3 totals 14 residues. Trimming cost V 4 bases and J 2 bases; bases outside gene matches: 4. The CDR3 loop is CASSSPTGNYGYTF. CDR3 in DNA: TGTGCCAGCAGCTCCCCGACAGGGAACTATGGCTACACCTTC.

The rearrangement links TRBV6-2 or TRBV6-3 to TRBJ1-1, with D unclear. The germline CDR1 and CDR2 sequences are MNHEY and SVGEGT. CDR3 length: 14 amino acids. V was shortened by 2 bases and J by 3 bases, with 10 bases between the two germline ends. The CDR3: CASSYRVSDTEAFF. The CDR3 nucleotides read TGTGCCAGCAGTTACCGGGTTTCGGACACTGAAGCTTTCTTT.

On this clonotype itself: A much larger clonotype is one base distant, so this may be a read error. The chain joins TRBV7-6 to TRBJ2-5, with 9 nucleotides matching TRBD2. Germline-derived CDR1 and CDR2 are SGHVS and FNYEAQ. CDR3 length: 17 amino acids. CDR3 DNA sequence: TGTGCCAGCAGCTTAGATCGCGGGGGGGGCCTCCAAGAGGCCCAGTACTTC. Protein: CASSLDRGGGLQEAQYF.

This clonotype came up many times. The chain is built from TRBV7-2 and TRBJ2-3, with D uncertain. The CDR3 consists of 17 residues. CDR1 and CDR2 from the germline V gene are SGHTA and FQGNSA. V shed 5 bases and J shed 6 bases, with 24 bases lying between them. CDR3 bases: TGTGCCAGCAGCGACCTTGGTGTCTTGCGATTAAAGGATACGCAGTATTTT. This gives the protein CASSDLGVLRLKDTQYF.

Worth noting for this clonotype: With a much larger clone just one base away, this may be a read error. CDR3 protein: CSVPPGEKLFF. The CDR3 DNA sequence: TGCAGCGTTCCCCCTGGGGAAAAACTGTTTTTT. This chain connects TRBV29-1 to TRBJ1-4, with D unclear. The germline V and J ends were trimmed by 5 bases and 8 bases, with 9 bases remaining between them. The CDR3 runs 11 residues. Germline CDR1 and CDR2: SQVTM and ANQGSEA.

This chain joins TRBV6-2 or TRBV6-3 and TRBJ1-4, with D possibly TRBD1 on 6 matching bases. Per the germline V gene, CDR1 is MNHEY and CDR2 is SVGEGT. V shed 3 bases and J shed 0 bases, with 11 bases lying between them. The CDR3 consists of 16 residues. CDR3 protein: CASSYGQIATNEKLFF. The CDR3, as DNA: TGTGCCAGCAGTTATGGACAGATTGCAACTAATGAAAAACTGTTTTTT.

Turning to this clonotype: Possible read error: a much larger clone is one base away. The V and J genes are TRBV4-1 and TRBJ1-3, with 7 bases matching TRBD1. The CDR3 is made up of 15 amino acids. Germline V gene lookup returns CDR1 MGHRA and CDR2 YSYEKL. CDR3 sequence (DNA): TGCGCCAGCAGCCAACAGACAGGGTCTGGAAACACCTTATATTTT. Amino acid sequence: CASSQQTGSGNTLYF.